The 5 T cell receptor beta chains below were found in one sample sequenced in a study of graft-versus-host responses after intestinal transplantation. No antigen has been assigned to these receptors. Sequencing used immunoSEQ multiplex PCR; TCRdb keeps in-frame clones, though not all of them. The table records approximately 76,000 clones, approximately 87% of them present only once. Material: unstimulated CD4+ T cells sorted from spleen or lymph node cells, obtained before transplant. All receptors derive from a human donor who was the organ donor for an intestinal transplant.

J is TRBJ2-2 and V is TRBV9; TRBD1 matches at 7 bases. The CDR3 spans 17 residues. The germline CDR1 and CDR2 sequences are SGDLS and YYNGEE. V lost 1 base and J lost 5; bases outside the gene matches: 11. The CDR3 here is CASSVNRPGGKTGELFF. DNA of the CDR3: TGTGCCAGCAGCGTAAATCGGCCAGGGGGAAAAACCGGGGAGCTGTTTTTT.

The V and J genes are TRBV29-1 and TRBJ2-7; D remains ambiguous. This CDR3 has 12 amino acids. Germline CDR1 and CDR2: SQVTM and ANQGSEA. Trimming took off 7 bases at V and 0 bases at J, with 10 bases between the two ends. The CDR3 DNA is TGCAGCGCGGTGGGCCCCTCCTACGAGCAGTACGTC. It encodes CSAVGPSYEQYV.

In nucleotides, the CDR3 is TGTGCCAATGGCGCGGAGAGCTCCTACGAGCAGTACGTC. Protein: CANGAESSYEQYV. This chain joins TRBV2 and TRBJ2-7; no firm D call. The CDR3 loop spans 13 amino acids. Germline V lookup: CDR1 SNHLY, CDR2 FYNNEI. Trimming left V 10 bases short and J 0 bases short, with 13 bases between.

This clone was found a few times. The J gene is TRBJ1-1, the V gene TRBV5-1; 7 bases align to TRBD1. There are 13 residues in the CDR3. Germline V gene lookup returns CDR1 SGHRS and CDR2 YFSETQ. With 3 bases clipped from V and 5 bases from J, the junction kept 4 bases outside the gene matches. The CDR3 is CASSSTGVTEAFF. As DNA, the CDR3 is TGCGCCAGCAGCTCAACAGGGGTTACTGAAGCTTTCTTT.

CDR3 in DNA: TGTGCCAGCAGCACTTTCATGAACACTGAAGCTTTCTTT. Its translation: CASSTFMNTEAFF. The chain uses TRBV11-2 and TRBJ1-1; unclear D gene. The CDR3 length is 13 residues. V was pared by 5 bases and J by 0 bases, with 7 bases between. From germline, CDR1 is SGHAT and CDR2 FQNNGV.